This T cell receptor (beta chain) was retrieved from a study of blood T cell repertoires in COVID-19. Recruited during active infection, patients (from Seattle) were subsequently followed longitudinally. V lost 0 bases to trimming and J lost 7 bases, with 15 bases between them. CDR1 is WSHSY, CDR2 SAAADI, per germline. The CDR3 runs 15 residues. The table came from immunoSEQ multiplex PCR; TCRdb's copy has only in-frame clones and leaves some out. The sample comprises fewer than 300,000 clones, 90% to 95% of which are singletons, and 2% to 2.5% rests with the top ten. In its sample, this clone was seen once.

The sequencing input was peripheral blood. The rearrangement uses TRBV10-2 and TRBJ1-2; D possibly corresponds to TRBD1 (5 bases). This sequence was found in a woman aged 25 to 45 with COVID-19, enrolled during active disease. CDR3 in amino acids: CASSESKRGAGGYTF. CDR3 DNA: TGCGCCAGCAGTGAGTCGAAGCGGGGCGCGGGTGGCTACACCTTC.